This paragraph covers one TCR beta chain sequence. Its antigen is as yet unknown. J gave up 11 bases and V 0 bases, and 12 bases lay outside the gene matches. The CDR3 has 15 residues. Germline V gene data show CDR1 as LNHNV and CDR2 as YYDKDF (reference sequence). These data originate in a study of OX40 agonist ivuxolimab in advanced cancers. Study details: Patients received the agonistic anti-OX40 (CD134) antibody ivuxolimab. Every 2 weeks, ivuxolimab was infused into the patients intravenously at between 0.01 and 10 mg/kg. Study-wide points: CD4+ and CD8+ T cells in blood underwent clonal expansion by week 6 at 0.1 to 3.0 mg/kg.

The assay was immunoSEQ multiplex PCR, and TCRdb's table has in-frame clones only and misses some. Of roughly 46,000 clones in the sample, roughly 90% are singletons; the top ten hold approximately 5%. Blood got drawn at baseline, again on cycle 4 day 1, and then on cycle 7 day 1. This sample comprised CD4+ or CD8+ T cells sorted from blood, obtained in a trial of the OX40 agonist ivuxolimab. The clonotype was recovered from an adult with an advanced solid tumor such as melanoma, head and neck, liver or kidney cancer. The V and J genes are TRBV15 and TRBJ1-1; 7 bases agree with TRBD1. The CDR3 reads CATSRDRGQLVRAFF. CDR3 DNA: TGTGCCACCAGCAGAGACCGGGGACAGCTCGTTAGGGCTTTCTTT.